These 27 T cell receptor beta chains share one sample of origin, sequenced in a study of blood T cells in healthy people across ages. A sample-barcoded 5' primer and a J-beta primer mix were used in a second PCR of roughly 7 to 11 cycles. TCRdb analysed the 5' RACE reads with MiXCR anew, one entry per CDR3 protein. The data contain about 400,000 distinct CDR3 sequences, approximately 52% of them singletons. What was sequenced was blood. The receptors stem from a man aged 55 to 69 in good health.

To note about this clonotype: Being one base from a much bigger clone, this may be a read error. The chain is built from TRBV9 and TRBJ2-5, with D tentatively TRBD1 (5 bases). This CDR3 is built from 13 residues. The V end was cut by 1 base, the J end by 2 bases, with 6 bases between. The germline CDR1 and CDR2 sequences are SGDLS and YYNGEE. The CDR3 sequence: CASSVQGQETQYF. In nucleotides, the CDR3 is TGTGCCAGCAGCGTACAGGGTCAAGAGACCCAGTACTTC.

This chain connects TRBV28 to TRBJ2-1, with D perhaps assigned TRBD1 or TRBD2 (6 bases each). The V and J ends lost 6 bases and 7 bases respectively, with 16 bases between them. Germline lookup yields CDR1 MDHEN and CDR2 SYDVKM. The CDR3 consists of 14 residues. The CDR3 nucleotides read TGTGCCAGCAGCACCGGGGGCGTTTTGAATGAGCAGTTCTTC. Translating it yields CASSTGGVLNEQFF.

This clonotype was seen a handful of times. J is TRBJ2-4 and V is TRBV20-1; perhaps TRBD1 as D (6 bases). The germline CDR1 and CDR2 sequences are DFQATT and SNEGSKA (reference sequence). The CDR3 loop spans 15 amino acids. Trimming cost V 2 bases and J 13 bases, with 24 bases left between them. The CDR3 spells CSARNLQGQGKEQYF. Here the CDR3 DNA reads TGCAGTGCTAGAAATCTGCAAGGGCAGGGGAAAGAGCAGTACTTC.

V and J are TRBV7-2 and TRBJ2-7, with 13 bases matching TRBD2. The CDR3 extends over 17 amino acids. V shed 5 bases and J 3 bases; nucleotides not matched to a gene: 10. Germline V CDR1 and CDR2: SGHTA, FQGNSA. The CDR3 protein is CASSARLAGGRGYEQYF. The CDR3 DNA follows: TGTGCCAGCAGCGCGCGACTAGCGGGAGGACGAGGCTACGAGCAGTACTTC.

The chain employs TRBV2 and TRBJ2-6; D gene uncertain. This CDR3 is built from 14 residues. Trimming left V 5 bases short and J 0 bases short, with 5 bases between. CDR1 is SNHLY, CDR2 FYNNEI, per germline. The CDR3 coding sequence is TGTGCCAGCAGTCCTTACTCTGGGGCCAACGTCCTGACTTTC. Amino acids: CASSPYSGANVLTF. The full variable domain, with the rest looked up from reference TRBV2 and TRBJ2-6, is EPEVTQTPSHQVTQMGQEVILRCVPISNHLYFYWYRQILGQKVEFLVSFYNNEISEKSEIFDDQFSVERPDGSNFTLKIRSTKLEDSAMYFCASSPYSGANVLTFGAGSRLTVL.

The chain carries TRBV20-1 and TRBJ2-1; 7 nucleotides match TRBD2. CDR3 length: 14 residues. Germline CDR1 is DFQATT and CDR2 is SNEGSKA (reference sequence). V lost 7 bases, J lost 8 bases, and 14 bases stayed unmatched. CDR3 residues: CSGASGPPLDEQFF. The CDR3 coding sequence is TGCAGTGGAGCTAGCGGTCCCCCTTTGGATGAGCAGTTCTTC.

The rearrangement uses TRBV10-2 and TRBJ1-6, with D possibly being TRBD1 (5 bases). V lost 1 base to trimming and J lost 10 bases, with 8 bases between them. The germline V gene encodes CDR1 WSHSY and CDR2 SAAADI. The CDR3 has 13 residues. In nucleotides, the CDR3 is TGCGCCAGCAGTGAGTACCGGGGCTCACCCCTCCACTTT. Translating gives CASSEYRGSPLHF.

This clonotype occurred a few times. The chain combines TRBV29-1 with TRBJ1-2; TRBD1 agrees at 11 bases. Germline CDR1 SQVTM, CDR2 ANQGSEA. V shed 2 bases and J 8 bases; nucleotides not matched to a gene: 16. CDR3 length: 17 amino acids. Here the CDR3 DNA reads TGCAGCGTTGAAAACCGTAACTTCGGACAGGGGGCACGGGGCTACACCTTC. Encoded protein: CSVENRNFGQGARGYTF.

V is TRBV7-2 and J is TRBJ2-7; 10 bases agree with TRBD2. CDR3 size: 16 residues. Germline CDR1 reads SGHTA; CDR2 reads FQGNSA. V lost 1 base and J lost 7; bases outside the gene matches: 10. CDR3 protein: CASSLEGSGGYNEQYF. CDR3 DNA sequence: TGTGCCAGCAGCTTAGAGGGTAGCGGGGGGTACAATGAGCAGTACTTC.

This sequence joins TRBV29-1 and TRBJ2-3; D is ambiguous. CDR3 length equals 11 residues. Per germline, CDR1 SQVTM and CDR2 ANQGSEA. V was cut by 6 bases and J by 6 bases, with 10 bases left in between. CDR3 region: CSVVLGDTQYF. DNA for the CDR3: TGCAGCGTCGTTCTTGGGGATACGCAGTATTTT.

The chain carries TRBV12-3 or TRBV12-4 and TRBJ2-3; D is unresolved. The CDR3 contains 13 residues. V lost 6 bases, J lost 4 bases, and 11 bases lay in between. CDR3 loop: CASSPSVPDTQYF. CDR3 nucleotides: TGTGCCAGCAGCCCCTCCGTTCCAGATACGCAGTATTTT.

This clonotype was recorded at least ten times. The J gene is TRBJ1-2, the V gene TRBV5-1, with TRBD1 identical over 7 bases. CDR3 size: 12 residues. Germline loops: CDR1 SGHRS, CDR2 YFSETQ. V lost 3 bases to trimming and J lost 8 bases; unmatched junction nucleotides: 4. CDR3 coding DNA: TGCGCCAGCAGCTCGGACAGGTTGGGCTACACCTTC. Protein sequence: CASSSDRLGYTF.

The V call is TRBV27, the J call TRBJ1-2, with 9 bases matching TRBD1. Germline lookup yields CDR1 MNHEY and CDR2 SMNVEV (reference sequence). With V trimmed by 6 bases and J by 5 bases, 7 bases remained unmatched. The CDR3 covers 14 residues. This CDR3 reads CASRNDRGDYGYTF. CDR3 nucleotides: TGTGCCAGCAGAAACGACAGGGGGGATTATGGCTACACCTTC.

This clonotype was detected ten times or more. The chain has TRBV7-9 and TRBJ2-1, with a weak D call TRBD1 (6 bases). The CDR3 is 12 residues long. Per the germline V gene, CDR1 is SEHNR and CDR2 is FQNEAQ (reference sequence). V gave up 5 bases and J gave up 8 bases, with 10 bases separating them. This CDR3 reads CASSPGQYEQFF. CDR3 coding DNA: TGTGCCAGCAGCCCCGGACAGTATGAGCAGTTCTTC.

This clonotype was seen repeatedly, ten times or more. The chain employs TRBV18 and TRBJ2-5, with D perhaps matching TRBD1 (6 bases). The CDR3 loop spans 14 amino acids. The V gene lost 6 bases and the J gene lost 3 bases, with 14 bases spanning the gap. Germline CDR1 KGHSH, CDR2 LQKENI. CDR3 bases: TGTGCCAGCTCTTACAGGGATTTGGAAGAGACCCAGTACTTC. The encoded protein is CASSYRDLEETQYF.

In regard to this clonotype: It may be a read error: a sequence one base away is much more abundant. The rearrangement uses TRBV20-1 and TRBJ2-1, with 10 bases identical to TRBD2. The germline V gene encodes CDR1 DFQATT and CDR2 SNEGSKA (reference sequence). The CDR3 totals 14 residues. Trimming cost V 4 bases and J 5 bases; bases outside gene matches: 5. The DNA of the CDR3 is TGCAGTGCTAAAAGCGGGGGGGCCCACAATGAGCAGTTCTTC. It encodes CSAKSGGAHNEQFF.

This clonotype has more than one count but fewer than ten. The V and J genes are TRBV5-1 and TRBJ2-1, with 7 bases aligning to TRBD1. The CDR3 runs to 15 residues. V lost 4 bases, J lost 6 bases, and 10 bases stayed unmatched. CDR1 SGHRS and CDR2 YFSETQ come from the germline V gene. In DNA, the CDR3 is TGCGCCAGCAGCATTCGGGCGACAGGGTCCAATGAGCAGTTCTTC. The encoded protein is CASSIRATGSNEQFF. The entire variable domain, with the rest obtained from reference TRBV5-1 and TRBJ2-1, is as follows: KAGVTQTPRYLIKTRGQQVTLSCSPISGHRSVSWYQQTPGQGLQFLFEYFSETQRNKGNFPGRFSGRQFSNSRSEMNVSTLELGDSALYLCASSIRATGSNEQFFGPGTRLTVL.

The genes are TRBV7-9 and TRBJ2-5; 9 bases map to TRBD1. This CDR3 comprises 16 residues. Germline V lookup: CDR1 SEHNR, CDR2 FQNEAQ (reference sequence). Germline trimming cut 0 bases from V and 3 bases from J; bases unmatched to any gene: 5. In DNA form, the CDR3 reads TGTGCCAGCAGCTTAGCACGACAGGGGGGTGAAGAGACCCAGTACTTC. Amino acids: CASSLARQGGEETQYF.

The rearrangement joins TRBV6-2 or TRBV6-3 to TRBJ2-1; TRBD2 agrees at 10 bases. The germline V gene encodes CDR1 MNHEY and CDR2 SVGEGT. The CDR3 is made up of 15 amino acids. V shed 4 bases, J shed 10 bases, and the junction held 10 bases outside the gene matches. CDR3 coding DNA: TGTGCCAGCAGTTCCGGGACTAGCGTGGTCGGAGAGCAGTTCTTC. Its protein product is CASSSGTSVVGEQFF.

V and J are TRBV30 and TRBJ1-1; D is perhaps TRBD1 (6 bases). The germline V and J ends were trimmed by 4 bases and 3 bases, with 18 bases remaining between them. The CDR3 is 15 amino acids. CDR1 GTSNPN and CDR2 SVGIG come from the germline V gene (reference sequence). This CDR3 reads CAWNHRGTTYTEAFF. The CDR3 DNA sequence: TGTGCCTGGAATCACCGAGGGACAACCTACACTGAAGCTTTCTTT.

V and J are TRBV20-1 and TRBJ2-7; TRBD1 or TRBD2 may be the D gene (6 bases each). Germline-derived CDR1 and CDR2 are DFQATT and SNEGSKA (reference sequence). V shed 6 bases and J shed 0 bases, with 12 bases lying between them. The CDR3 is 13 residues long. In nucleotides, the CDR3 is TGCAGTGCAGGAGGGGGAAGCTCCTACGAGCAGTACTTC. Translation: CSAGGGSSYEQYF.

In regard to this clonotype: A junction boundary mismatches the germline segment, possibly from a read error. The chain combines TRBV19 with TRBJ2-1; D call uncertain. Germline V gene sequence: CDR1 LNHDA, CDR2 SQIVND (reference sequence). This CDR3 region has 13 residues. For the CDR3, the DNA is TGTGCCAGGAGTAGGTCGCGGCTTGATGAGCAGTTCTTC. Translation: CARSRSRLDEQFF.

This clonotype was recorded once. A junction boundary mismatches the germline segment, possibly from a read error. V gene TRBV6-2 or TRBV6-3 combines with J gene TRBJ1-6; no definite D call. There are 15 residues in the CDR3. In germline, CDR1 is MNHEY, CDR2 SVGEGT. CDR3 residues: CTSSPRTAREAPLHF. CDR3 nucleotide sequence: TGTACCAGCAGCCCCCGGACGGCGCGTGAGGCACCCCTCCACTTT.

Remarks on this clonotype: Relative to the germline gene, one junction end is altered; a read error may explain this. The V and J genes are TRBV6-2 or TRBV6-3 and TRBJ2-7, with D unclear. The CDR3 covers 16 residues. Germline CDR1 and CDR2: MNHEY and SVGEGT. The CDR3 reads CAGSYPTSSRPNEQYF. CDR3 coding DNA: TGTGCCGGCAGTTACCCGACAAGTAGCAGGCCGAACGAGCAGTACTTC.

In this sample, this clonotype turned up once. At one end, the junction sequence differs from germline, possibly due to a read error. This sequence joins TRBV7-7 and TRBJ2-7, with unresolved D. Judging by the DNA end, TRBJ2-5 fits better; the J call may be wrong. Germline loops: CDR1 SSHAT, CDR2 FNYEAQ (reference sequence). This CDR3 has 13 residues. CDR3 sequence reads: CASRRSIRETQYF. CDR3 nucleotides: TGTGCTAGCAGACGCTCCATTCGAGAGACCCAGTACTTC.

This clonotype showed up just a few times. J is TRBJ2-5 and V is TRBV12-3 or TRBV12-4, with 9 nucleotides matching TRBD1. J gave up 5 bases and V 5 bases, and 9 bases lay outside the gene matches. The CDR3 consists of 15 residues. The CDR3, as DNA: TGTGCCAGCAGTCGGGGACAGGGCTTTTTGGAGACCCAGTACTTC. Encoded protein: CASSRGQGFLETQYF.

The chain is built from TRBV5-5 and TRBJ2-5; 7 nucleotides line up with TRBD1. The CDR3 has 18 amino acids. Germline V gives CDR1 SGHKS, CDR2 YYEKEE (reference sequence). V was clipped by 1 base and J by 5 bases; unmatched bases: 17. The CDR3 sequence: CASSLLPAAAGGWETQYF. CDR3 in DNA: TGTGCCAGCAGCTTGTTACCGGCTGCGGCAGGGGGTTGGGAGACCCAGTACTTC.